This entry lists 21 T cell receptor beta chains sequenced from one sample in a study of T cell changes during pregnancy in multiple sclerosis. The repertoire was sequenced with immunoSEQ multiplex PCR; TCRdb's copy has only in-frame clones and lacks some. Of about 89,000 clones in the sample, 94% were seen once. The starting material was peripheral blood, obtained in the third trimester of pregnancy. The receptor set was obtained from a female donor with multiple sclerosis, enrolled in a pregnancy study.

The genes are TRBV14 and TRBJ2-1; the D gene is possibly TRBD1 (5 bases). V lost 0 bases and J 2 bases, leaving 11 bases between the germline ends. The CDR3 extends over 16 amino acids. CDR1 and CDR2 from the germline V gene are SGHDN and FVKESK. CDR3 DNA: TGTGCCAGCAGCCAAGATTGGGGCAGAACCTACAATGAGCAGTTCTTC. As protein: CASSQDWGRTYNEQFF.

This chain links TRBV11-1 with TRBJ1-3; 7 bases line up with TRBD1. Trimming at V came to 4 bases and at J to 4 bases, leaving 7 bases not matched to a gene. The germline V gene encodes CDR1 SGHAT and CDR2 FQDESV (reference sequence). The CDR3 consists of 15 residues. CDR3 amino acids: CASSYQGTVGNTIYF. Written as DNA, the CDR3 is TGTGCCAGCAGCTACCAAGGGACAGTCGGAAACACCATATATTTT.

The chain employs TRBV19 and TRBJ2-7, with 9 bases that match TRBD1. Unmatched junction bases numbered 16, after V lost 5 bases and J lost 5 bases. Germline CDR1 is LNHDA and CDR2 is SQIVND (reference sequence). The CDR3 totals 17 residues. CDR3 nucleotide sequence: TGTGCCAGTAGTGCGAGCCCACAGGGGGCTAGGTCTAACGAGCAGTACTTC. This gives the protein CASSASPQGARSNEQYF.

The chain employs TRBV23-1 and TRBJ2-5; 7 bases are shared with TRBD2. TRBV23-1 is an ORF for which the function is uncertain. The V and J ends lost 3 bases and 3 bases, in that order; junction bases with no gene match: 10. This CDR3 is 16 amino acids long. The CDR3 region has the DNA TGCGCCAGCAGTCACCCGGGACTAAACGGGGAAGAGACCCAGTACTTC. This encodes CASSHPGLNGEETQYF.

The V gene is TRBV28, the J gene TRBJ1-3; 8 nucleotides align to TRBD1. V gave up 1 base and J gave up 4 bases; unmatched junction bases: 9. This CDR3 spans 17 amino acids. CDR1 and CDR2 (germline): MDHEN, SYDVKM. CDR3 in DNA: TGTGCCAGCAGTTTATTGGCCGGACAGGGCACCGGAAACACCATATATTTT. Translating gives CASSLLAGQGTGNTIYF.

The rearrangement uses TRBV15 and TRBJ2-2; D not certain. Per germline, CDR1 LNHNV and CDR2 YYDKDF (reference sequence). The CDR3 covers 15 residues. V lost 0 bases and J 6 bases, leaving 11 bases between the germline ends. In DNA, the CDR3 is TGTGCCACCAGCAGAGATTGGCGGAGTGCCGGGGAGCTGTTTTTT. This codes for CATSRDWRSAGELFF.

This rearrangement joins TRBV27 to TRBJ1-2; 7 bases match TRBD1. Germline assignment: CDR1 MNHEY and CDR2 SMNVEV (reference sequence). The CDR3 runs 14 residues. V dropped 4 bases and J dropped 4; count of bases not matched to a gene: 6. CDR3 sequence reads: CASSSNRGGYGYTF. The DNA for the CDR3 is TGTGCCAGCAGTTCAAACAGGGGCGGCTATGGCTACACCTTC.

The gene calls are TRBV28 and TRBJ1-5, with TRBD1 identical over 8 bases. The germline V gene encodes CDR1 MDHEN and CDR2 SYDVKM. The CDR3 loop spans 14 amino acids. Losses at the gene ends were 5 bases for V and 6 bases for J; bases not matched to a gene: 6. CDR3 amino acids: CASSAPGGFQPQHF. The CDR3 DNA follows: TGTGCCAGCAGTGCCCCAGGGGGCTTTCAGCCCCAGCATTTT.

The chain carries TRBV4-2 and TRBJ1-1; no clear D. Germline assignment: CDR1 LGHNA and CDR2 YNFKEQ. V lost 1 base and J lost 0, with 6 bases in between. The length of the CDR3 is 14 residues. CDR3 sequence (DNA): TGTGCCAGCAGCCAAGGAGGGATGAACACTGAAGCTTTCTTT. As protein: CASSQGGMNTEAFF.

The chain carries TRBV5-1 and TRBJ1-1; TRBD1 might be the D (5 bases). Per the germline V gene, CDR1 is SGHRS and CDR2 is YFSETQ. V lost 4 bases and J lost 5, with 12 bases in between. The CDR3 loop spans 13 amino acids. The CDR3: CASSPTGWTEAFF. CDR3 coding DNA: TGCGCCAGCAGCCCCACAGGTTGGACTGAAGCTTTCTTT.

This clone appeared a few times. V gene TRBV28 combines with J gene TRBJ2-7, with a tentative D call TRBD1 (5 bases). The CDR3 length is 12 residues. The germline CDR1 and CDR2 sequences are MDHEN and SYDVKM. V was pared by 6 bases and J by 0 bases, with 6 bases between. CDR3 region: CASSRDSYEQYF. The CDR3 coding sequence is TGTGCCAGCAGCAGGGACTCCTACGAGCAGTACTTC.

V gene TRBV28 combines with J gene TRBJ2-1; D gene uncertain. The CDR3 loop spans 16 amino acids. In germline, CDR1 is MDHEN, CDR2 SYDVKM. The V and J ends lost 3 bases and 4 bases respectively, with 16 bases between them. CDR3 bases: TGTGCCAGCAGTTTTTTTTCATTAGCTCCTTACAATGAGCAGTTCTTC. Amino acids: CASSFFSLAPYNEQFF.

V usage is TRBV19 and J usage is TRBJ2-3; TRBD2 matches 9 bases. V gave up 2 bases and J gave up 4 bases; unmatched junction bases: 7. The CDR3 sequence is 16 residues long. CDR1 and CDR2 from the germline V gene are LNHDA and SQIVND (reference sequence). In nucleotides, the CDR3 is TGTGCCAGTAGTATACGGGTAGCGGGAGACTCAGATACGCAGTATTTT. Translating it yields CASSIRVAGDSDTQYF. The full variable domain, its missing parts supplied by reference TRBV19 and TRBJ2-3, is DGGITQSPKYLFRKEGQNVTLSCEQNLNHDAMYWYRQDPGQGLRLIYYSQIVNDFQKGDIAEGYSVSREKKESFPLTVTSAQKNPTAFYLCASSIRVAGDSDTQYFGPGTRLTVL.

Of note for this clone: This is likely a read error, given that the CDR3 carries no conserved phenylalanine or tryptophan at its end. This chain uses TRBV19 with TRBJ2-2; D is uncertain. Trimming took 10 bases from V and 6 from J, leaving 15 bases between them. The CDR3 runs 13 residues. Germline CDR1 and CDR2: LNHDA and SQIVND (reference sequence). The CDR3 sequence is CATTARESGELFL. CDR3 in DNA: TGTGCCACAACGGCCCGAGAGTCCGGGGAGCTGTTTCTT.

CDR3 in DNA: TGTGCCAGCAGCTCGCACAGGGGAGCCTATGGCTACACCTTC. Encoded protein: CASSSHRGAYGYTF. The chain links TRBV5-4 to TRBJ1-2; 7 positions match TRBD1. The V segment lost 3 bases and the J segment 4 bases; nucleotides outside the gene matches: 6. Germline V gene data show CDR1 as SGHNT and CDR2 as YYREEE (reference sequence). The CDR3 has 14 residues.

The J gene is TRBJ2-1, the V gene TRBV19; D possibly corresponds to TRBD2 (6 bases). CDR1 and CDR2 from the germline V gene are LNHDA and SQIVND (reference sequence). V lost 2 bases and J lost 4, with 21 bases in between. The CDR3 is 18 residues long. For the CDR3, the DNA is TGTGCCAGTAGTATAATCCCCACTAGCACTCGACTATACAATGAGCAGTTCTTC. Translated: CASSIIPTSTRLYNEQFF.

The rearrangement joins TRBV5-1 to TRBJ2-1; 7 bases line up with TRBD2. The germline CDR1 and CDR2 sequences are SGHRS and YFSETQ. This CDR3 contains 14 residues. V was pared by 7 bases and J by 10 bases, with 14 bases of the junction left unmatched. The CDR3 DNA is TGCGCCAGCGTAACGGGGGAGGGGATCCGGGAGCAGTTCTTC. It specifies CASVTGEGIREQFF. Combining the CDR3 with reference TRBV5-1 and TRBJ2-1 gives the whole variable domain KAGVTQTPRYLIKTRGQQVTLSCSPISGHRSVSWYQQTPGQGLQFLFEYFSETQRNKGNFPGRFSGRQFSNSRSEMNVSTLELGDSALYLCASVTGEGIREQFFGPGTRLTVL.

The gene calls are TRBV7-9 and TRBJ2-7; TRBD2 agrees at 9 bases. The CDR3 consists of 14 residues. Germline V lookup: CDR1 SEHNR, CDR2 FQNEAQ (reference sequence). J lost 6 bases, V lost 2 bases, and 5 bases had no gene match. The chain's CDR3 is CASSLKASGTEQYF. The CDR3 bases are TGTGCCAGCAGCTTAAAGGCTAGCGGGACCGAGCAGTACTTC.

The chain couples TRBV28 to TRBJ2-1; perhaps TRBD2 as D (6 bases). Germline V gives CDR1 MDHEN, CDR2 SYDVKM. Trimming took off 6 bases at V and 8 bases at J, with 20 bases between the two ends. The CDR3 is 15 residues long. The CDR3 coding sequence is TGTGCCAGCAGCGACGGACGGGAGTTTAGGGATGAGCAGTTCTTC. This sequence encodes CASSDGREFRDEQFF.

The rearrangement joins TRBV13 to TRBJ1-1; D remains unclear. Between the trimmed V and J ends, which lost 5 bases and 0 bases, there was a span of 13 bases. Germline lookup yields CDR1 PRHDT and CDR2 FYEKMQ (reference sequence). The CDR3 sequence is 15 residues long. The CDR3 is CASSALQSMNTEAFF. The CDR3, as DNA: TGTGCCAGCAGCGCCCTACAGAGCATGAACACTGAAGCTTTCTTT. Complete variable domain (other parts from reference TRBV13 and TRBJ1-1): AAGVIQSPRHLIKEKRETATLKCYPIPRHDTVYWYQQGPGQDPQFLISFYEKMQSDKGSIPDRFSAQQFSDYHSELNMSSLELGDSALYFCASSALQSMNTEAFFGQGTRLTVV.

This chain joins TRBV30 and TRBJ2-1, with 10 bases fitting TRBD2. This CDR3 has 12 residues. Germline lookup yields CDR1 GTSNPN and CDR2 SVGIG (reference sequence). With 3 bases clipped from V and 15 bases from J, the junction kept 8 bases outside the gene matches. Here the CDR3 DNA reads TGTGCCTGGAGGTCCCTAGCGGGAGTTTTGTTCTTC. Protein sequence: CAWRSLAGVLFF.